This T cell receptor (beta chain) originates from a study of multiple sclerosis patients with progressive multifocal leukoencephalopathy. Study results and limitations: Most PML patients had lower entropy, suggesting less diverse TRB repertoires. Whether JC virus or general immunocompromise explains the findings remained unclear.

Germline loops: CDR1 SGDLS, CDR2 YYNGEE. This CDR3 comprises 15 residues. Trimming at V came to 0 bases and at J to 6 bases, leaving 7 bases not matched to a gene. The assay was run at survey level. Spiked into each PCR were synthetic inline TR CDR3 controls of all V-J pairings. Method: immunoSEQ multiplex PCR; TCRdb's copy keeps in-frame clones and lacks some. Of about 30,000 clones in the sample, around 90% were seen once. Points on this clone: The antigen is unknown.

Time point in this sample: approximately 11 months of natalizumab therapy. The source material was PBMCs, sampled from a patient treated with natalizumab. The clonotype was recovered from a human donor with multiple sclerosis. The chain uses TRBV9 and TRBJ1-1, with 8 bases aligning to TRBD1. Here the CDR3 reads CASSVVQGEGAEAFF. The DNA of the CDR3 is TGTGCCAGCAGCGTAGTACAGGGGGAGGGGGCTGAAGCTTTCTTT.